One T cell receptor beta chain is described in this entry. Its target is unknown. This specimen comes from a study of identical twins' blood T cells. Whole-study context: Around 50 million reads covered six alpha-chain and six beta-chain libraries.

The authors' processing: Clonotypes per individual ranged from about 95,000 to nearly 550,000. TCRdb reprocessed the 5' RACE reads with MiXCR, giving one entry per CDR3 protein. The V and J calls reflect TCRdb's pipeline rather than the authors' work. The table lists a few hundred thousand distinct CDR3 sequences, about 28% of them singletons. Study-wide findings and caveats: Twins reportedly had markedly more similar V usage than unrelated donors, even among out-of-frame TCRbeta clonotypes. Each donor's most abundant TCRbeta clonotypes shared more CDR3 sequences with her twin than unrelated donors.

The V gene end was trimmed by 1 base and the J gene end by 0 bases; junction bases not matched to a gene: 10. Germline lookup yields CDR1 DFQATT and CDR2 SNEGSKA (reference sequence). This CDR3 has 18 residues. The genes are TRBV20-1 and TRBJ2-1; 9 positions match TRBD2. The sequence derives from a woman between 18 and 49 years old in good health. What was sequenced was PBMCs. CDR3 protein: CSARGTSAQKSSYNEQFF. CDR3 bases: TGCAGTGCTAGAGGGACTAGCGCTCAGAAGAGCTCCTACAATGAGCAGTTCTTC.